This is a list of T cell receptor beta chains from one sample in a study of radiotherapy plus CTLA-4 blockade in lung cancer. Method: immunoSEQ multiplex PCR; TCRdb's copy keeps in-frame clones and lacks some. The sample consists of 52,000 or so clones, roughly four fifths of them appearing once. The sequences come from peripheral blood, collected from a patient treated with radiotherapy plus ipilimumab. The source is a human donor with non-small cell lung cancer whose response to radiotherapy plus ipilimumab could not be evaluated. The CDR3 runs from the conserved cysteine through the conserved F or W. The D gene is left open where the match is weak. Expanded clones are given a class, and other clones once, few, many or no size at all.

cdr3_nt: TGTGCCAGCAGTTACCTAGCGGGGGGCCCCTTGAATGAGCAGTTCTTC
cdr3_aa: CASSYLAGGPLNEQFF
clone_size: NA
j_call: TRBJ2-1
d_call: TRBD2
v_call: TRBV6-5

cdr3_nt: TGTGCCAGCAGCCCTGAGATTTGGGCCCATGGCTACACCTTC
cdr3_aa: CASSPEIWAHGYTF
clone_size: NA
j_call: TRBJ1-2
d_call: NA
v_call: TRBV7-2

cdr3_nt: TGTGCCAGCTCATTGACAGGGTTGGGGGAAAAACTGTTTTTT
cdr3_aa: CASSLTGLGEKLFF
clone_size: NA
j_call: TRBJ1-4
d_call: TRBD1
v_call: TRBV2

cdr3_nt: TGTGCCAGCAGCTTTTACGGACAGGGAAACACTGAAGCTTTCTTT
cdr3_aa: CASSFYGQGNTEAFF
clone_size: once
j_call: TRBJ1-1
d_call: TRBD1
v_call: TRBV5-5

cdr3_nt: TGTGCCAGCTCACCACCTGAACTAGCGGGAGTCAGAGAGCAGTACTTC
cdr3_aa: CASSPPELAGVREQYF
clone_size: medium-sized
j_call: TRBJ2-7
d_call: TRBD2
v_call: TRBV18

cdr3_nt: TGTGCCAGCAGGACTAGCGGGAGGGCCTTTCAGAACAATGAGCAGTTCTTC
cdr3_aa: CASRTSGRAFQNNEQFF
clone_size: NA
j_call: TRBJ2-1
d_call: TRBD2
v_call: TRBV9

cdr3_nt: TGTGCCAGCAGCCCGCAGGCCCACCTTGAGCAGTTCTTC
cdr3_aa: CASSPQAHLEQFF
clone_size: few
j_call: TRBJ2-1
d_call: NA
v_call: TRBV11-3

cdr3_nt: TGTGCCAGCAGCTTATGGGTTGACAGGGTAGAGACCCAGTACTTC
cdr3_aa: CASSLWVDRVETQYF
clone_size: NA
j_call: TRBJ2-5
d_call: TRBD1
v_call: TRBV7-2

cdr3_nt: TGTGCCAGCAGCCAAGCCGTAGTAGCGCGCTACAATGAGCAGTTCTTC
cdr3_aa: CASSQAVVARYNEQFF
clone_size: NA
j_call: TRBJ2-1
d_call: NA
v_call: TRBV4-2

cdr3_nt: TGTGCCACCGCCGGGGGATCTGGGGCCAACGTCCTGACTTTC
cdr3_aa: CATAGGSGANVLTF
clone_size: few
j_call: TRBJ2-6
d_call: NA
v_call: TRBV2

cdr3_nt: TGTGCCAGCTCACCAGGGACAGGGACTGAAAAACTGTTTTTT
cdr3_aa: CASSPGTGTEKLFF
clone_size: NA
j_call: TRBJ1-4
d_call: TRBD1
v_call: TRBV18

cdr3_nt: TGTGCCAGCAGCTTAAATAGCGGGAGAGCCGAGACCCAGTACTTC
cdr3_aa: CASSLNSGRAETQYF
clone_size: NA
j_call: TRBJ2-5
d_call: TRBD2
v_call: TRBV7-9

cdr3_nt: TGTGCCAGCAGCTTGAGGGTTGCGGGCACTGAAGCTTTCTTT
cdr3_aa: CASSLRVAGTEAFF
clone_size: NA
j_call: TRBJ1-1
d_call: NA
v_call: TRBV5-6

cdr3_nt: TGTGCCAGCACCTGGGGCCCGGGACAGATGAACACTGAAGCTTTCTTT
cdr3_aa: CASTWGPGQMNTEAFF
clone_size: NA
j_call: TRBJ1-1
d_call: TRBD1
v_call: TRBV27

cdr3_nt: TGTGCCAGCAGCAAAATGAACCCGGACAGGGAGCGCCCGAACACTGAAGCTTTCTTT
cdr3_aa: CASSKMNPDRERPNTEAFF
clone_size: NA
j_call: TRBJ1-1
d_call: NA
v_call: TRBV21-1

cdr3_nt: TGCGCCAGCAGCCCTTCCGGGACAGGGGGCGCCGGTGGCTACACCTTC
cdr3_aa: CASSPSGTGGAGGYTF
clone_size: NA
j_call: TRBJ1-2
d_call: TRBD1
v_call: TRBV5-1

cdr3_nt: TGTGCCAGCTCCCCACAGGGGGCCGGGAACTATGGCTACACCTTC
cdr3_aa: CASSPQGAGNYGYTF
clone_size: NA
j_call: TRBJ1-2
d_call: TRBD1
v_call: TRBV18

cdr3_nt: TGCGCCAGCAGCTTTAACAGAAACACAGATACGCAGTATTTT
cdr3_aa: CASSFNRNTDTQYF
clone_size: once
j_call: TRBJ2-3
d_call: NA
v_call: TRBV5-1

cdr3_nt: TGTGCCAGCAGCGGGTGGAGACAGGGAAGCTCCTACGAGCAGTACTTC
cdr3_aa: CASSGWRQGSSYEQYF
clone_size: once
j_call: TRBJ2-7
d_call: TRBD1
v_call: TRBV5-4

cdr3_nt: TGTGCCAGCAGCTTACATATTCGGGAGTCCCAAGAGACCCAGTACTTC
cdr3_aa: CASSLHIRESQETQYF
clone_size: NA
j_call: TRBJ2-5
d_call: NA
v_call: TRBV11-2

cdr3_nt: TGTGCCAGCCGGACTAGCGGGCTGGGATGGGATACGCAGTATTTT
cdr3_aa: CASRTSGLGWDTQYF
clone_size: NA
j_call: TRBJ2-3
d_call: TRBD2
v_call: TRBV28

cdr3_nt: TGCGCCAGCAGCCAAGGACTAGCGGGAGAGACCCAGTACTTC
cdr3_aa: CASSQGLAGETQYF
clone_size: few
j_call: TRBJ2-5
d_call: TRBD2
v_call: TRBV4-3

cdr3_nt: TGTGCCAGCAGTTTAGTCGCAGGGGGGTATGGCTACACCTTC
cdr3_aa: CASSLVAGGYGYTF
clone_size: NA
j_call: TRBJ1-2
d_call: TRBD1
v_call: TRBV28

cdr3_nt: TGTGCCAGCAGTTTGGTGGGGGGTCCCAGTGAAAAACTGTTTTTT
cdr3_aa: CASSLVGGPSEKLFF
clone_size: NA
j_call: TRBJ1-4
d_call: NA
v_call: TRBV28

cdr3_nt: TGCGCCAGCAGCCAAGAGGCCACAGATACGCAGTATTTT
cdr3_aa: CASSQEATDTQYF
clone_size: NA
j_call: TRBJ2-3
d_call: NA
v_call: TRBV4-3

cdr3_nt: TGTGCCAGCAGTATCACTAGCGGGAGGGCGTCATACGAGCAGTACTTC
cdr3_aa: CASSITSGRASYEQYF
clone_size: NA
j_call: TRBJ2-7
d_call: TRBD2
v_call: TRBV27

cdr3_nt: TGTGCCAGCAGTCGACCTACGGACGGACAATACGAGCAGTACTTC
cdr3_aa: CASSRPTDGQYEQYF
clone_size: NA
j_call: TRBJ2-7
d_call: NA
v_call: TRBV27

cdr3_nt: TGTGCCAGCAGCTTAGGAGGGACAGGTTTCTCCTACGAGCAGTACTTC
cdr3_aa: CASSLGGTGFSYEQYF
clone_size: NA
j_call: TRBJ2-7
d_call: TRBD1
v_call: TRBV7-9

cdr3_nt: TGTGCCAGCAGGAGTACAGGGGGCGATGGCTATGGCTACACCTTC
cdr3_aa: CASRSTGGDGYGYTF
clone_size: NA
j_call: TRBJ1-2
d_call: TRBD1
v_call: TRBV6-6

cdr3_nt: TGTGCCAGCAGCGGAGAGGTTCGGGGGACCGGGGAGCTGTTTTTT
cdr3_aa: CASSGEVRGTGELFF
clone_size: NA
j_call: TRBJ2-2
d_call: NA
v_call: TRBV7-6

cdr3_nt: TGTGCCAGCAGCTTGGCGGCGGAGTACGAGCAGTACTTC
cdr3_aa: CASSLAAEYEQYF
clone_size: NA
j_call: TRBJ2-7
d_call: NA
v_call: TRBV7-2

cdr3_nt: TGTGCCAGCAGTTACGGGACTAGCTACACAGATACGCAGTATTTT
cdr3_aa: CASSYGTSYTDTQYF
clone_size: NA
j_call: TRBJ2-3
d_call: TRBD2
v_call: TRBV6-6

cdr3_nt: TGTGCCAGCAGCCGGCAGGGCGGGAGGGCCTACGGTGAGCAGTTCTTC
cdr3_aa: CASSRQGGRAYGEQFF
clone_size: NA
j_call: TRBJ2-1
d_call: TRBD2
v_call: TRBV28

cdr3_nt: TGTGCCAGCAGCGTAGGGGGGACAGGGACCTATGGCTACACCTTC
cdr3_aa: CASSVGGTGTYGYTF
clone_size: NA
j_call: TRBJ1-2
d_call: TRBD1
v_call: TRBV9

cdr3_nt: TGTGCCAGCAGTACACCGACAGGGCCCCAGCATTTT
cdr3_aa: CASSTPTGPQHF
clone_size: NA
j_call: TRBJ1-5
d_call: NA
v_call: TRBV6-6

cdr3_nt: TGCGCCAGCAGCCCTACCGGACAGGGGGGAAATGAAAAACTGTTTTTT
cdr3_aa: CASSPTGQGGNEKLFF
clone_size: NA
j_call: TRBJ1-4
d_call: TRBD1
v_call: TRBV4-1

cdr3_nt: TGTGCCAGCAGACAAGAGGCCTACTACGAGCAGTACTTC
cdr3_aa: CASRQEAYYEQYF
clone_size: NA
j_call: TRBJ2-7
d_call: NA
v_call: TRBV25-1

cdr3_nt: TGTGCCAGCAGTGACGGGGTGATAGAAGGAGAGACCCAGTACTTC
cdr3_aa: CASSDGVIEGETQYF
clone_size: few
j_call: TRBJ2-5
d_call: NA
v_call: TRBV6-1

cdr3_nt: TGTGCCAGCAGGCCCGGACTAGCGGGAGGGCGGGAGCAGTACTTC
cdr3_aa: CASRPGLAGGREQYF
clone_size: NA
j_call: TRBJ2-7
d_call: TRBD2
v_call: TRBV2

cdr3_nt: TGCGCCAGCAGCCAAGGAGGCAGGGGGATGAACGAGCAGTACTTC
cdr3_aa: CASSQGGRGMNEQYF
clone_size: few
j_call: TRBJ2-7
d_call: TRBD1
v_call: TRBV4-1

cdr3_nt: TGTGCCAGCAGCCCGGGGGGCCCCATGGAGACCCAGTACTTC
cdr3_aa: CASSPGGPMETQYF
clone_size: NA
j_call: TRBJ2-5
d_call: NA
v_call: TRBV9

cdr3_nt: TGTGCCAGCAGCTCTTTCAATGAGCAGTTCTTC
cdr3_aa: CASSSFNEQFF
clone_size: NA
j_call: TRBJ2-1
d_call: NA
v_call: TRBV28

cdr3_nt: TGTGCCAGCTCCCGTAGCGGGAGTAGCACAGATACGCAGTATTTT
cdr3_aa: CASSRSGSSTDTQYF
clone_size: NA
j_call: TRBJ2-3
d_call: TRBD2
v_call: TRBV18

cdr3_nt: TGTGCCAGCAGCTTGGGGGCCAGGGCTCCCCAGCATTTT
cdr3_aa: CASSLGARAPQHF
clone_size: NA
j_call: TRBJ1-5
d_call: NA
v_call: TRBV5-8

cdr3_nt: TGCGCCAGCAGCACCCAGTATAGCAATCAGCCCCAGCATTTT
cdr3_aa: CASSTQYSNQPQHF
clone_size: NA
j_call: TRBJ1-5
d_call: NA
v_call: TRBV4-3

cdr3_nt: TGTGCCAGCAGCGCCCCGGGGTGGACCGGGGAGCTGTTTTTT
cdr3_aa: CASSAPGWTGELFF
clone_size: NA
j_call: TRBJ2-2
d_call: NA
v_call: TRBV28

cdr3_nt: TGCGCCAGCAGCGATTCGACAGGGGCGAACACTGAAGCTTTCTTT
cdr3_aa: CASSDSTGANTEAFF
clone_size: NA
j_call: TRBJ1-1
d_call: TRBD1
v_call: TRBV4-3

cdr3_nt: TGTGCCAGCAGCGCCGCTAGCGGGATCGGGGAGCTGTTTTTT
cdr3_aa: CASSAASGIGELFF
clone_size: NA
j_call: TRBJ2-2
d_call: TRBD2
v_call: TRBV7-2

cdr3_nt: TGCGCCAGCAGCCAAACAGGGGTCTATGGCTACACCTTC
cdr3_aa: CASSQTGVYGYTF
clone_size: NA
j_call: TRBJ1-2
d_call: TRBD1
v_call: TRBV4-1

cdr3_nt: TGTGCTAGTGCTGCGGGACCCACATTCGTAGACGAGCAGTACTTC
cdr3_aa: CASAAGPTFVDEQYF
clone_size: NA
j_call: TRBJ2-7
d_call: NA
v_call: TRBV12-5